A selection of T cell receptor beta chains follows, all from one sample in a study of shared clonotypes between healthy human individuals. Only in-frame clones appear in the TCRdb table, and some are missing; sequencing was by immunoSEQ multiplex PCR. The sample has 950,000 to 1,200,000 clones; 60% to 85% are singletons. Specimen: memory CD4+ T cells from PBMCs. Receptors were obtained from a man between 18 and 35 years old in good health. Some clones in this sample may be carry-over from other donors' samples. Each CDR3 is given with its conserved first and last residue. A D gene is named only where the DNA matches it firmly. The size of a clone is reported for some rows only, either as once, few or many, or as a class for expanded clones.

V gene,D gene,clone size,J gene,CDR3 DNA,CDR3 protein
TRBV28,.,.,TRBJ1-3,TGTGCCAGCAGTACAGGTTCCTCTGGAAACACCATATATTTT,CASSTGSSGNTIYF
TRBV29-1,.,.,TRBJ1-2,TGCAGCGTCGTGAGGGACGGGTTTGGTAATGGCTACACCTTC,CSVVRDGFGNGYTF
TRBV28,TRBD1,.,TRBJ1-2,TGTGCCAGCAGTTCGACACAGGGGCTTTGGGGCTACACCTTC,CASSSTQGLWGYTF
TRBV14,TRBD2,.,TRBJ2-5,TGTGCCAGCAGCCCGGGACTAGCGGGAGTGTGGGAGACCCAGTACTTC,CASSPGLAGVWETQYF
TRBV5-1,.,.,TRBJ2-7,TGCGCCAGCAGCCCTAGGACAGACGAGCAGTACTTC,CASSPRTDEQYF
TRBV6-6,TRBD2,once,TRBJ2-7,TGTGCCAGCAGTTCTCTACCGGGACTAGCCCACGAGCAGTACTTC,CASSSLPGLAHEQYF
TRBV29-1,.,.,TRBJ2-2,TGCAGCGTTGTTGTCACCGGGGAGCTGTTTTTT,CSVVVTGELFF
TRBV15,.,.,TRBJ2-1,TGTGCCACCAGCAAAAAACGGAGGGGGACAATAGCGGATGAGCAGTTCTTC,CATSKKRRGTIADEQFF
TRBV9,TRBD2,.,TRBJ2-1,TGTGCCAGCAGCACGGGACTAGCGGGAGAGTCGGAGCAGTTCTTC,CASSTGLAGESEQFF
TRBV29-1,TRBD2,.,TRBJ2-1,TGCAGCGTTGAAGAGCCGACTAGCGGGAGCTCGGCGTACAATGAGCAGTTCTTC,CSVEEPTSGSSAYNEQFF
TRBV6-1,TRBD1,.,TRBJ2-2,TGTGCCAGCAGGGGACAGTGGAACACCGGGGAGCTGTTTTTT,CASRGQWNTGELFF
TRBV9,TRBD1,.,TRBJ2-5,TGTGCCAGCAGCACTCCGAAGACAGGGGGGGAGACCCAGTACTTC,CASSTPKTGGETQYF
TRBV7-2,.,.,TRBJ2-5,TGTGCCAGCAGCTTAATTAGCCAAGAGACCCAGTACTTC,CASSLISQETQYF
TRBV29-1,.,.,TRBJ2-7,TGCAGCGTTGCTAGCGCCAAATCCTACGAGCAGTACTTC,CSVASAKSYEQYF
TRBV4-3,TRBD2,once,TRBJ2-1,TGCGCCAGCAGCCAAGAGTCTAGCGGGAGACTGGGTGAGCAGTTCTTC,CASSQESSGRLGEQFF
TRBV7-9,.,.,TRBJ1-2,TGTGCCAGCACCTGGACAGTTTCGATCGGAGGCTACACCTTC,CASTWTVSIGGYTF
TRBV25-1,.,.,TRBJ2-7,TGTGCCAGCAGGGCCGGGACATCCACCTACGAGCAGTACTTC,CASRAGTSTYEQYF
TRBV7-2,.,.,TRBJ2-7,TGTGCCAGCAGCTTAGGCGGGGCCTCCTACGAGCAGTACTTC,CASSLGGASYEQYF
TRBV14,.,.,TRBJ2-5,TGTGCCAGGCGGCCGACCAGGGGTCCCCCGGGCCGGACCCAGTACTTC,CARRPTRGPPGRTQYF
TRBV27,.,many,TRBJ1-2,TGTGCCAGCGGACGAACTAACTATGGCTACACCTTC,CASGRTNYGYTF
TRBV18,.,once,TRBJ2-1,TGTGCCAGCTCAGGAATGGAGGGGGGCGATCAGTTCTTC,CASSGMEGGDQFF
TRBV6-5,.,.,TRBJ1-5,TGTGCCAGCGGTTACCGACAGGTCCGATTGGGGCAGCCCCAGCATTTT,CASGYRQVRLGQPQHF
TRBV27,.,few,TRBJ2-7,TGTGCCAGCAGTTTATTGTGGCTGGCCTACGAGCAGTACTTC,CASSLLWLAYEQYF
TRBV7-3,TRBD2,.,TRBJ2-3,TGTGCCAGCAGTCAAGCCCAGCGGGAAACAGATACGCAGTATTTT,CASSQAQRETDTQYF
TRBV29-1,TRBD2,.,TRBJ2-5,TGCAGCGTTGAGCGGGAGCCTCAAGAGACCCAGTACTTC,CSVEREPQETQYF
TRBV19,TRBD2,.,TRBJ2-7,TGTGCCAGTAGTACTCGGCGGGAGGGCCGCGAGCAGTACTTC,CASSTRREGREQYF
TRBV28,TRBD2,once,TRBJ2-7,TGTGCCAGCAGTTTATCCCTTACTAGCGGGAGGACCCACGAGCAGTACTTC,CASSLSLTSGRTHEQYF
TRBV5-1,.,.,TRBJ1-1,TGCGCCAGCAGTCCCCTAGGGAGGTTCTCGAACACTGAAGCTTTCTTT,CASSPLGRFSNTEAFF
TRBV4-3,.,.,TRBJ1-1,TGCGCCAGCAGCCAAGTAAAGTGGGCGAACACTGAAGCTTTCTTT,CASSQVKWANTEAFF
TRBV7-9,TRBD1,.,TRBJ2-7,TGTGCCAGCAGCTTAGGGACAGGGTTCCTTGAAGAGCAGTACTTC,CASSLGTGFLEEQYF
TRBV5-4,TRBD2,few,TRBJ2-5,TGTGCCAGCAGCCCTAGGACTAGCGGTCAAGAGACCCAGTACTTC,CASSPRTSGQETQYF
TRBV5-1,.,few,TRBJ2-7,TGCGCCAGCAGCTTCGGGAGCTACGAGCAGTACTTC,CASSFGSYEQYF
TRBV10-3,TRBD1,once,TRBJ2-1,TGTGCCATCAGTGGTGGTTTAGGGCAGGGGGCGATCAATGAGCAGTTCTTC,CAISGGLGQGAINEQFF
TRBV29-1,TRBD1,few,TRBJ2-5,TGCAGCGTAGGTGGTGGGACAGGGTTCGATGGAGAGACCCAGTACTTC,CSVGGGTGFDGETQYF
TRBV30,.,.,TRBJ2-7,TGTGCCTGGAGCGAGTTCTACGAGCAGTACTTC,CAWSEFYEQYF
TRBV10-2,TRBD2,.,TRBJ2-7,TGCGCCAGCAGGCTAGCGGGGTCCTACGAGCAGTACTTC,CASRLAGSYEQYF
TRBV6-1,TRBD1,.,TRBJ2-1,TGTGCCAGCAGTGAAGCGCTCCCGGGACAGGGGGATAGTGAGCAGTTCTTC,CASSEALPGQGDSEQFF
TRBV19,.,.,TRBJ2-6,TGTGCCAGTAGTATAGGGGGCATCATGTCTGGGGCCAACGTCCTGACTTTC,CASSIGGIMSGANVLTF
TRBV6-1,.,.,TRBJ1-3,TGTGCCAGCAGCCCAGGGTTTGACGGAAACACCATATATTTT,CASSPGFDGNTIYF
TRBV28,.,.,TRBJ1-1,TGTGCCACATACCAGGGGCATAACACTGAAGCTTTCTTT,CATYQGHNTEAFF
TRBV4-1,TRBD1,many,TRBJ2-6,TGCGCCAGCAGCCAGGGTACAGGACAGGGGGTGGTCGTAATCTCTGGGGCCAACGTCCTGACTTTC,CASSQGTGQGVVVISGANVLTF
TRBV27,.,.,TRBJ1-2,TGTGCCAGCCGGGGGGACTTCTATGGCTACACCTTC,CASRGDFYGYTF
TRBV28,.,.,TRBJ2-5,TGTGCCAGCAGTTATGATGGGGCGGCAGAGACCCAGTACTTC,CASSYDGAAETQYF
TRBV10-1,.,.,TRBJ2-7,TGCGCCAGCAGTGAGAATGGGGGACCTATCTACGAGCAGTACTTC,CASSENGGPIYEQYF
TRBV6-5,TRBD1,once,TRBJ2-7,TGTGCCAGCAGTTACTCTACAGGGGTTGGGTACGAGCAGTACTTC,CASSYSTGVGYEQYF
TRBV19,TRBD1,.,TRBJ1-2,TGTGCCAGTAGAGCCAATCCGGGACAGGGGAGCGATGGCTACACCTTC,CASRANPGQGSDGYTF
TRBV2,.,.,TRBJ2-7,TGTGCCAGCAGTAGGGACCGTCCCTACGAGCAGTACTTC,CASSRDRPYEQYF
TRBV7-8,.,.,TRBJ2-5,TGTGCCAGCAGCTTTCCGGGGATACGAGAGACCCAGTACTTC,CASSFPGIRETQYF
TRBV9,TRBD2,.,TRBJ2-3,TGTGCCAGCAGCTCTAGCGGTGACACAGATACGCAGTATTTT,CASSSSGDTDTQYF
TRBV10-3,TRBD1,.,TRBJ2-7,TGTGCCATCAGCGTTACCGGGACAGGCCTATACGAGCAGTACTTC,CAISVTGTGLYEQYF
TRBV12-5,.,.,TRBJ1-3,TGTGCTAGTGGTTTGGTAGAAGTCAGTGGACACTCTGGAAACACCATATATTTT,CASGLVEVSGHSGNTIYF
TRBV5-8,.,.,TRBJ2-1,TGTGCCAGCGGGGGACCTGCTAGGGAGCAGTTCTTC,CASGGPAREQFF
TRBV10-2,TRBD2,.,TRBJ2-3,TGCGCCAGCAGTGAGGGGACTAGCGGGAGTACAGATACGCAGTATTTT,CASSEGTSGSTDTQYF
TRBV18,.,.,TRBJ1-1,TGTGCCAGCTCACCACCGTACTCTTTCGGGTTCGGCACTGAAGCTTTCTTT,CASSPPYSFGFGTEAFF
TRBV11-3,.,once,TRBJ2-5,TGTGCCAGCAGCGGAGGATTCCAAGAGACCCAGTACTTC,CASSGGFQETQYF
TRBV15,.,.,TRBJ1-1,TGTGCCACCAGCAGTCTCCAGGACAGGAACACTGAAGCTTTCTTT,CATSSLQDRNTEAFF
TRBV27,TRBD2,.,TRBJ2-1,TGTGCCAGCAGTTTATACCAGCGGGGCACCTACAATGAGCAGTTCTTC,CASSLYQRGTYNEQFF